Listed below are T cell receptor beta chains from one sample, sequenced in a study of T-cell reconstitution after alpha-beta-depleted transplantation in children. Using its own MiXCR run on the PCR reads, TCRdb lists one record per CDR3 protein. The table shows about 440,000 distinct CDR3 sequences, with roughly two fifths occurring only once. The sequencing here drew on PBMCs, taken before TCRalphabeta/CD19-depleted stem cell transplant. These receptors were collected from a girl under 10 years old with aplastic anemia, due to receive a stem cell transplant. The CDR3 runs from the conserved cysteine through the conserved F or W. The D gene is left open where the match is weak. Size tells how often a clone was seen (once, few, many) or the class of an expanded clone, and some rows leave it out.

V	J	D	size	CDR3	DNA
TRBV5-1	TRBJ1-2	NA	many	CASSLGQNRGYTF	TGCGCCAGCAGCTTGGGTCAGAATCGGGGCTACACCTTC
TRBV20-1	TRBJ2-5	TRBD2	NA	CSAGGLAGLNQETQYF	TGCAGTGCTGGCGGACTAGCGGGACTTAACCAAGAGACCCAGTACTTC
TRBV28	TRBJ2-3	NA	NA	CASRGYGTDTQYF	TGTGCCAGCAGGGGATACGGCACAGATACGCAGTATTTT
TRBV12-3/TRBV12-4	TRBJ1-5	NA	NA	CASSFEYQPQHF	TGTGCCAGCAGTTTCGAATATCAGCCCCAGCATTTT
TRBV27	TRBJ2-1	NA	many	CASSSSGPGFGEQFF	TGTGCCAGCAGTTCAAGCGGGCCGGGCTTCGGTGAGCAGTTCTTC
TRBV30	TRBJ2-2	NA	many	CAWSPPWPGELFF	TGTGCCTGGAGTCCCCCTTGGCCCGGGGAGCTGTTTTTT
TRBV10-3	TRBJ2-5	TRBD2	NA	CAISKQLGAGGPQTQYF	TGTGCCATCAGTAAACAACTCGGAGCGGGAGGGCCGCAGACCCAGTACTTC
TRBV12-3/TRBV12-4	TRBJ1-2	NA	NA	CASSLSTPSGYTF	TGTGCCAGCAGTCTTTCGACCCCATCGGGCTACACCTTC
TRBV20-1	TRBJ1-1	NA	few	CSASTGATEAFF	TGCAGTGCTAGTACGGGGGCCACTGAAGCTTTCTTT
TRBV3-1	TRBJ1-3	TRBD1	few	CASSLRTGFYGNTIYF	TGTGCCAGCAGCCTCCGGACAGGGTTCTATGGAAACACCATATATTTT
TRBV12-3/TRBV12-4	TRBJ2-3	TRBD2	NA	CASTQIGLATDTQYF	TGTGCCAGCACCCAGATAGGACTAGCCACAGATACGCAGTATTTT
TRBV7-2	TRBJ1-3	NA	many	CASSPDSNGNTIYF	TGTGCCAGCAGCCCGGACAGTAATGGAAACACCATATATTTT
TRBV7-3	TRBJ2-7	TRBD1	NA	CASSLGPPTGVSYEQYF	TGTGCCAGCAGCTTAGGGCCCCCCACAGGGGTCTCCTACGAGCAGTACTTC
TRBV20-1	TRBJ2-7	NA	once	CSAGALGEQYF	TGCAGTGCGGGTGCTCTGGGCGAGCAGTACTTC
TRBV4-1	TRBJ2-7	NA	NA	CASSQIQGERHF	TGCGCCAGCAGCCAGATCCAGGGTGAAAGGCACTTC
TRBV5-1	TRBJ2-3	NA	few	CASSQGKGDTQYF	TGCGCCAGCAGCCAGGGAAAAGGAGATACGCAGTATTTT
TRBV7-3	TRBJ2-1	TRBD2	NA	CASSLRTRRYNEQFF	TGTGCCAGCAGCTTAAGGACTAGGCGGTACAATGAGCAGTTCTTC
TRBV20-1	TRBJ1-5	TRBD1	NA	CSARPSPGQGIGGPQHF	TGCAGTGCTAGACCTTCCCCGGGACAGGGGATCGGGGGGCCCCAGCATTTT
TRBV20-1	TRBJ2-1	NA	many	CSATQGIREQFF	TGCAGTGCTACACAGGGAATCAGGGAGCAGTTCTTC
TRBV9	TRBJ2-1	TRBD2	NA	CASSPGSGEDYNEQFF	TGTGCCAGCAGCCCAGGTAGCGGGGAAGACTACAATGAGCAGTTCTTC
TRBV25-1	TRBJ2-7	NA	few	CASSGGIEQYF	TGTGCCAGCAGTGGAGGGATCGAGCAGTACTTC
TRBV21-1	TRBJ1-2	NA	NA	CAAPLQPNYGYTF	TGTGCCGCACCCCTACAGCCTAACTATGGCTACACCTTC
TRBV15	TRBJ1-2	TRBD1	few	CATSRDSAGGRPIYGYTF	TGTGCCACCAGCAGAGATTCGGCAGGGGGCCGGCCGATCTATGGCTACACCTTC
TRBV6-2/TRBV6-3	TRBJ2-1	TRBD2	NA	CASSSLVAGGPMYNEQFF	TGTGCCAGCAGTTCTCTGGTAGCGGGGGGCCCTATGTACAATGAGCAGTTCTTC
TRBV6-5	TRBJ2-7	TRBD2	NA	CASSYSAGDSYEQYF	TGTGCCAGCAGTTACTCTGCGGGGGACTCCTACGAGCAGTACTTC
TRBV6-5	TRBJ2-1	TRBD1	NA	CASSYYGSTGDEQFF	TGTGCCAGCAGTTACTACGGATCTACAGGGGACGAGCAGTTCTTC
TRBV20-1	TRBJ2-2	TRBD2	few	CSARLGLAGLNTGELFF	TGCAGTGCTAGACTAGGACTAGCGGGATTAAACACCGGGGAGCTGTTTTTT
TRBV29-1	TRBJ2-3	NA	NA	CSVTPGKRDTQYF	TGCAGCGTGACGCCGGGGAAGAGAGATACGCAGTATTTT
TRBV6-5	TRBJ2-1	TRBD2	NA	CASSYGEGGYFSPYNEQFF	TGTGCCAGCAGTTACGGGGAGGGTGGGTACTTCAGTCCCTACAATGAGCAGTTCTTC
TRBV7-7	TRBJ2-1	NA	many	CASSYTGEGEQFF	TGTGCCAGCAGCTATACAGGGGAGGGTGAGCAGTTCTTC
TRBV19	TRBJ1-1	TRBD1	many	CASRNPGQGNTEAFF	TGTGCCAGTAGGAATCCGGGACAGGGGAACACTGAAGCTTTCTTT
TRBV28	TRBJ2-1	TRBD2	NA	CASSLGLAGGRSNEQFF	TGTGCCAGCAGTTTGGGGCTAGCGGGAGGTAGGTCGAATGAGCAGTTCTTC
TRBV20-1	TRBJ2-1	TRBD2	NA	CSARAGTSGRYYNEQFF	TGCAGTGCTAGAGCCGGGACTAGCGGGAGGTATTACAATGAGCAGTTCTTC
TRBV5-8	TRBJ2-7	TRBD2	NA	CASRPGLAGGEAYEQYF	TGTGCCAGCAGACCGGGACTAGCGGGGGGGGAAGCCTACGAGCAGTACTTC
TRBV24-1	TRBJ2-7	TRBD2	NA	CATSEASGTYEQYF	TGTGCCACCAGTGAGGCTAGCGGCACCTACGAGCAGTACTTC
TRBV29-1	TRBJ2-3	TRBD1	NA	CSVSETGGPDTQYF	TGCAGCGTTTCAGAGACAGGGGGACCAGATACGCAGTATTTT
TRBV5-1	TRBJ1-3	TRBD1	NA	CASSPGTAGTIYF	TGCGCCAGCAGCCCTGGGACAGCAGGCACCATATATTTT
TRBV10-3	TRBJ2-1	TRBD2	many	CAISEASGRRNEQFF	TGTGCCATCAGTGAGGCTAGCGGGAGGCGTAATGAGCAGTTCTTC
TRBV29-1	TRBJ2-2	NA	NA	CSVESYTGELFF	TGCAGCGTTGAATCCTACACCGGGGAGCTGTTTTTT
TRBV5-1	TRBJ2-5	NA	many	CASSSLGPQETQYF	TGCGCCAGCAGCAGCCTTGGGCCGCAAGAGACCCAGTACTTC
TRBV10-1	TRBJ2-1	TRBD2	NA	CASSESGSGDYNEQFF	TGCGCCAGCAGTGAGTCAGGTAGCGGGGACTACAATGAGCAGTTCTTC
TRBV29-1	TRBJ2-7	TRBD1	NA	CSPRDRDDEQYF	TGCAGCCCCCGGGACAGGGACGACGAGCAGTACTTC
TRBV29-1	TRBJ2-1	TRBD2	NA	CSVEGGGANEQFF	TGCAGCGTTGAAGGCGGGGGGGCCAATGAGCAGTTCTTC
TRBV5-4	TRBJ1-4	TRBD1	many	CASSQGTGAGNEKLFF	TGTGCCAGCAGCCAAGGCACAGGGGCCGGTAATGAAAAACTGTTTTTT
TRBV5-4	TRBJ2-7	TRBD2	NA	CASSPRLAQSIYEQYF	TGTGCCAGCAGCCCAAGACTAGCCCAATCTATCTACGAGCAGTACTTC
TRBV5-6	TRBJ1-2	NA	few	CASSLKDGYTF	TGTGCCAGCAGCTTGAAGGATGGCTACACCTTC
TRBV29-1	TRBJ1-2	NA	NA	CSVEDPEGIENGYTF	TGCAGCGTTGAAGATCCAGAGGGCATTGAGAACGGCTACACCTTC
TRBV3-1	TRBJ2-5	TRBD2	NA	CASSQDGIAGDIAETQYF	TGTGCCAGCAGCCAAGATGGAATAGCGGGAGACATCGCAGAGACCCAGTACTTC
TRBV10-1	TRBJ1-1	NA	NA	CASSESGPTGGTEAFF	TGCGCCAGCAGTGAGAGTGGACCGACTGGGGGCACTGAAGCTTTCTTT
TRBV18	TRBJ1-1	TRBD1	few	CASSQETGPGGPEAFF	TGTGCCAGCTCACAGGAGACAGGGCCCGGTGGTCCTGAAGCTTTCTTT
TRBV2	TRBJ1-1	TRBD1	few	CASRALPGQGGTEAFF	TGTGCCAGCAGGGCCCTACCGGGACAGGGAGGGACTGAAGCTTTCTTT